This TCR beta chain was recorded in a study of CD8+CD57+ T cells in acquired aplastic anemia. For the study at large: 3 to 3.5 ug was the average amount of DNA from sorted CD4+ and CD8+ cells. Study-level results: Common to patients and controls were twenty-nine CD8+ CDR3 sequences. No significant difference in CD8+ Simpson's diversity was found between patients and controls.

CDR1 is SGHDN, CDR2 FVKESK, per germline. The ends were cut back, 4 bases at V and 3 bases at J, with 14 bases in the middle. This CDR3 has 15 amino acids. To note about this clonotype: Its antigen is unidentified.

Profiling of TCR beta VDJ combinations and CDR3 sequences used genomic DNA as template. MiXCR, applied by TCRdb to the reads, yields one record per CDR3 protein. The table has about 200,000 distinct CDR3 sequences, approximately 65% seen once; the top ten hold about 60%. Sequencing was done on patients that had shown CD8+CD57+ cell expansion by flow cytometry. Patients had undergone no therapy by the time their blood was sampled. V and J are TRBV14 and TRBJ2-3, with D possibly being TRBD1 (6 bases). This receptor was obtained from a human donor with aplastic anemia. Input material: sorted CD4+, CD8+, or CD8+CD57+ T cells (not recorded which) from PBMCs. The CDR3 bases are TGTGCCAGCAGCCCGATAGGACAGAGAACAGATACGCAGTATTTT. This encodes CASSPIGQRTDTQYF.